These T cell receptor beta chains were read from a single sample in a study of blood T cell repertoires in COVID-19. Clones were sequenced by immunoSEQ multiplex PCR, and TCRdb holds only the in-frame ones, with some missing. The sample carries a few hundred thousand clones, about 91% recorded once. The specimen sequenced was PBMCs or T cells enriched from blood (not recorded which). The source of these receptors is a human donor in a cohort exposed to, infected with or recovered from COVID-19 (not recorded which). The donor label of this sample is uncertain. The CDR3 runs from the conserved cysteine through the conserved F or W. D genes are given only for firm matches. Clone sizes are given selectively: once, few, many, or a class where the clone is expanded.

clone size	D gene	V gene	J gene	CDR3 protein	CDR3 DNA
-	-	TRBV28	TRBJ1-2	CASSLPQRDYGYTF	TGTGCCAGCAGCCTTCCACAGAGGGACTATGGCTACACCTTC
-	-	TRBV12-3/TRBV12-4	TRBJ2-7	CASSLGAAREQYF	TGTGCCAGCAGTTTAGGGGCCGCCCGCGAGCAGTACTTC
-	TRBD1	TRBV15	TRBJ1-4	CATSRGGGAIEKLFF	TGTGCCACCAGCAGAGGAGGGGGCGCGATTGAAAAACTGTTTTTT
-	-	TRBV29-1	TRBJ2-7	CSAGGAGGAYEQYF	TGCAGCGCCGGGGGAGCGGGTGGGGCCTACGAGCAGTACTTC
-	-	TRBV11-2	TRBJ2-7	CASSLDGWSSYEQYF	TGTGCCAGCAGCTTAGATGGGTGGAGCTCCTACGAGCAGTACTTC
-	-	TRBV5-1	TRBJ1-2	CASSYGVSGTLYGYTF	TGCGCCAGCAGCTACGGGGTCTCAGGAACCCTTTATGGCTACACCTTC
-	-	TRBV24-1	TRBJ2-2	CATSDPSKGSTGELFF	TGTGCCACCAGTGATCCGTCGAAGGGGTCCACCGGGGAGCTGTTTTTT
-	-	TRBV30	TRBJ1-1	CAWRQDGTEAFF	TGTGCCTGGAGACAGGACGGCACTGAAGCTTTCTTT
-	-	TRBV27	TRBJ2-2	CASSFMRFPNTGELFF	TGTGCCAGCAGTTTTATGAGGTTCCCAAACACCGGGGAGCTGTTTTTT
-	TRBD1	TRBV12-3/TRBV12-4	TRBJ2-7	CASRTGWGYEQYF	TGTGCCAGCAGGACAGGGTGGGGCTACGAGCAGTACTTC
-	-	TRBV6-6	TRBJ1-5	CASRVGGSGNQPQHF	TGTGCCAGCAGGGTGGGGGGGAGCGGCAATCAGCCCCAGCATTTT
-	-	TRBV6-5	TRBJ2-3	CASGYKTQYF	TGTGCCAGCGGCTACAAGACACAGTATTTT
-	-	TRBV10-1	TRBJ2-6	CASSEDTNVLTF	TGCGCCAGCAGTGAAGACACCAACGTCCTGACTTTC
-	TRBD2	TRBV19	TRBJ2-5	CASRERGSWETQYF	TGTGCCAGTAGGGAGCGGGGGAGCTGGGAGACCCAGTACTTC
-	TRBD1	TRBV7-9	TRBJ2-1	CASSLRIRGRGNEQFF	TGTGCCAGCAGCTTACGTATAAGGGGGCGAGGCAATGAGCAGTTCTTC
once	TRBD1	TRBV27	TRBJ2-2	CASSQGAGELFF	TGTGCCAGCAGTCAGGGGGCCGGGGAGCTGTTTTTT
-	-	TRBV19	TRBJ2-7	CASSIVGESYEQYF	TGTGCCAGTAGTATTGTGGGCGAGTCCTACGAGCAGTACTTC
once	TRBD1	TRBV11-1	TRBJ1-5	CASSRDRGTQPQHF	TGTGCCAGCAGCCGGGACAGGGGGACTCAGCCCCAGCATTTT
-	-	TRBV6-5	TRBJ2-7	CVSQGPYEQYF	TGTGTCAGCCAGGGGCCCTACGAGCAGTACTTC
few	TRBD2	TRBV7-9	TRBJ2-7	CASSPGGSYEQYF	TGTGCCAGCAGCCCCGGGGGGTCCTACGAGCAGTACTTC
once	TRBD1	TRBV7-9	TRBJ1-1	CASSPDRAVEAFF	TGTGCCAGCAGCCCGGACAGGGCCGTTGAAGCTTTCTTT
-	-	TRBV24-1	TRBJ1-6	CATSAWAGSYLVTPLHF	TGTGCCACCAGCGCTTGGGCAGGGTCTTACTTAGTGACACCCCTCCACTTT
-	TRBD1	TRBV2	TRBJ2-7	CASTLLGQGANEQYF	TGTGCCAGCACTTTACTCGGACAGGGGGCTAACGAGCAGTACTTC
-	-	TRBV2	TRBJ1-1	CASTSTRTEAFF	TGTGCCAGTACGTCCACCCGGACTGAAGCTTTCTTT
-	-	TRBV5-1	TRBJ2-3	CASSLARRTTDTQYF	TGCGCCAGCAGCTTGGCCAGGCGGACAACAGATACGCAGTATTTT
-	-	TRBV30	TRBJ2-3	CAWSVPMVAHNTDTQYF	TGTGCCTGGAGTGTACCTATGGTAGCGCATAACACAGATACGCAGTATTTT
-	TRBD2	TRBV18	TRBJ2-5	CASSSPAGAGKETQYF	TGTGCCAGCTCAAGTCCCGCGGGAGCGGGCAAAGAGACCCAGTACTTC
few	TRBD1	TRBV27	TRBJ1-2	CASGPWDSATKAF	TGTGCCAGCGGGCCCTGGGACAGTGCGACGAAAGCCTTC
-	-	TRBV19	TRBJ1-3	CASTNYGNTIYF	TGTGCCAGTACCAACTACGGAAACACCATATATTTT
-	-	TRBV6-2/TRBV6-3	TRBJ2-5	CASSLQIETQYF	TGTGCCAGCAGTTTACAGATCGAGACCCAGTACTTC
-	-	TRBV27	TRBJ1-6	CASSLLGRIVSPLHF	TGTGCCAGCAGTTTATTGGGGAGGATTGTTTCACCCCTCCACTTT
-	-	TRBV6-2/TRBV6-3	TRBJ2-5	CASSLRETQYF	TGTGCCAGCAGCTTGCGGGAGACCCAGTACTTC
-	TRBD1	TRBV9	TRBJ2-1	CASSALLRQGYNEQFF	TGTGCCAGCAGCGCCCTTTTGAGACAGGGGTACAATGAGCAGTTCTTC
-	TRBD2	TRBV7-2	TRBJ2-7	CASSPSGGGTYEQYF	TGTGCCAGCAGCCCCTCGGGCGGGGGGACCTACGAGCAGTACTTC
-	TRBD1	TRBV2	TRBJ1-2	CASSGVKDRDYGYTF	TGTGCCAGCAGTGGGGTGAAAGACAGGGACTATGGCTACACCTTC
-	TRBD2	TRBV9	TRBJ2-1	CASSVVSGGYNEQFF	TGTGCCAGCAGCGTAGTTAGCGGGGGTTACAATGAGCAGTTCTTC
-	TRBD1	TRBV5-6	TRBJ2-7	CASSLTGAPSAPFEYEQYF	TGTGCCAGCAGCCTGACAGGGGCGCCGTCAGCCCCGTTTGAGTACGAGCAGTACTTC
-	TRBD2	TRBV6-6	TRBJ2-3	CAGASGLAPDTQYF	TGTGCCGGAGCCTCGGGACTAGCGCCTGATACGCAGTATTTT
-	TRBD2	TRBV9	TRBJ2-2	CASSWGGTGELFF	TGTGCCAGCAGTTGGGGGGGCACCGGGGAGCTGTTTTTT
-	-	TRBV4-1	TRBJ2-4	CASSPQGGGPKNIQYF	TGCGCCAGCAGCCCTCAAGGTGGCGGGCCCAAAAACATTCAGTACTTC